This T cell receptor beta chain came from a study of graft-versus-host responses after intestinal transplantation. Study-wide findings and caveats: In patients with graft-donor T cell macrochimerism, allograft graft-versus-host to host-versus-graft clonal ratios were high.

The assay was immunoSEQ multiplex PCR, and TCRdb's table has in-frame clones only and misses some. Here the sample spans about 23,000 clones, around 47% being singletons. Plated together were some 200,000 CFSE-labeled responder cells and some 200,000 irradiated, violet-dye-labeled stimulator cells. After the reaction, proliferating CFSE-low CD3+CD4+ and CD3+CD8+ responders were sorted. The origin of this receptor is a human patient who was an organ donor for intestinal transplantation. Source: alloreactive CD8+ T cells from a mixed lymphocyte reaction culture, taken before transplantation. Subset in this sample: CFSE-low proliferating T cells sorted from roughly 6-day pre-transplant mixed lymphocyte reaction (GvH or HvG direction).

CDR3 region: CASSLIVSGPSGSWDEQFF. The CDR3 bases are TGTGCCAGCAGCTTAATTGTTTCAGGGCCTAGCGGGAGTTGGGATGAGCAGTTCTTC. This sequence joins TRBV5-6 and TRBJ2-1; 10 bases are shared with TRBD2. Germline V gene sequence: CDR1 SGHDT, CDR2 YYEEEE. Trimming took 2 bases from V and 8 from J; bases not matched to a gene: 19. This CDR3 comprises 19 residues. Combining the CDR3 with reference TRBV5-6 and TRBJ2-1 gives the whole variable domain DAGVTQSPTHLIKTRGQQVTLRCSPKSGHDTVSWYQQALGQGPQFIFQYYEEEERQRGNFPDRFSGHQFPNYSSELNVNALLLGDSALYLCASSLIVSGPSGSWDEQFFGPGTRLTVL.